A single sample gave rise to the 15 T cell receptor beta chains below, sequenced in a study of T cell repertoires in cytomegalovirus infection. TCRdb called the reads again in MiXCR, with one record for every CDR3 protein. The sample holds around 450,000 distinct CDR3 sequences, 11% seen once. Sequencing was carried out using PBMCs. The receptors were sampled from a human donor in good health (CMV status not recorded). Some clones in this sample may be carry-over from other donors' samples.

This clonotype was counted many times. The genes are TRBV6-1 and TRBJ1-2; 7 bases are shared with TRBD1. CDR3 length equals 14 residues. In germline, CDR1 is MNHNS, CDR2 SASEGT. Unmatched junction bases numbered 8, after V lost 6 bases and J lost 4 bases. The DNA for the CDR3 is TGTGCCAGCAGGCGGGACAGCCGGCCCTATGGCTACACCTTC. Translated, it gives CASRRDSRPYGYTF.

This clonotype has at least ten counts. The rearrangement uses TRBV9 and TRBJ1-1, with D tentatively TRBD1 (6 bases). Germline lookup yields CDR1 SGDLS and CDR2 YYNGEE. This CDR3 has 14 residues. V was shortened by 0 bases and J by 7 bases, with 13 bases between the two germline ends. CDR3 bases: TGTGCCAGCAGCGTAGGATTGGACAGTGATGAAGCTTTCTTT. It translates to CASSVGLDSDEAFF.

This clonotype was recorded many times. The V and J genes are TRBV19 and TRBJ2-3; 14 nucleotides line up with TRBD2. CDR1 is LNHDA, CDR2 SQIVND, per germline (reference sequence). The J segment lost 8 bases and the V segment lost 9 bases, leaving 4 bases of the junction unmatched. This CDR3 is 13 amino acids long. CDR3 nucleotides: TGTGCCAGCCGGGGACTAGCGGGAGTTACGCAGTATTTT. Residues: CASRGLAGVTQYF.

This clonotype has a handful of counts. In nucleotides, the CDR3 is TGCAGAGCGCGGGCCCAGCCGAACCCCGGGGGCTACACCTTC. Translating gives CRARAQPNPGGYTF. The chain links TRBV20-1 to TRBJ1-2; D is unresolved. The CDR3 has 14 amino acids. Germline V gives CDR1 DFQATT, CDR2 SNEGSKA (reference sequence).

This clonotype was observed a single time. The chain combines TRBV12-3 or TRBV12-4 with TRBJ1-3, with TRBD1 matching 9 bases. The ends lost 6 bases at V and 2 bases at J; junction bases unmatched: 5. The CDR3 contains 15 residues. The chain's CDR3 is CASSDRGIAGNTIYF. The DNA for the CDR3 is TGTGCCAGCAGCGACAGGGGGATCGCTGGAAACACCATATATTTT.

This clonotype was picked up many times. As DNA, the CDR3 is TGTGCCAGCAGCTTAAGGGACTTTAAAGAGACCCAGTACTTC. It translates to CASSLRDFKETQYF. This chain links TRBV7-9 with TRBJ2-5; the D gene is possibly TRBD2 (6 bases). Trimming left V 2 bases short and J 3 bases short, with 10 bases between. The CDR3 runs 14 residues. CDR1 SEHNR and CDR2 FQNEAQ come from the germline V gene (reference sequence).

Many counts were recorded for this clonotype. The chain couples TRBV5-1 to TRBJ1-2, with 7 positions matching TRBD1. Germline V gives CDR1 SGHRS, CDR2 YFSETQ. With 4 bases clipped from V and 8 bases from J, the junction kept 14 bases outside the gene matches. This CDR3 is built from 15 residues. The CDR3 DNA reads TGCGCCAGCAGCGCCCAAACACAGGGGCCGGAAGGCTACACCTTC. Translating it yields CASSAQTQGPEGYTF.

In its sample, this clonotype was seen many times. The J gene is TRBJ1-1, the V gene TRBV6-5; 9 bases match TRBD1. The germline V gene encodes CDR1 MNHEY and CDR2 SVGAGI. The ends lost 6 bases at V and 4 bases at J; junction bases unmatched: 6. CDR3 length equals 14 residues. This CDR3 is CASRPGTGSTEAFF. DNA of the CDR3: TGTGCCAGCAGGCCCGGGACAGGGTCCACTGAAGCTTTCTTT.

This chain joins TRBV9 and TRBJ2-5; weak D call: TRBD1 (6 bases). Trimming took off 3 bases at V and 12 bases at J, with 24 bases between the two ends. CDR1 and CDR2 from the germline V gene are SGDLS and YYNGEE. The CDR3 sequence is 15 residues long. CDR3 nucleotides: TGTGCCAGCAGCGCCTCCGGGACACCGCGTCTAGGGGAGTACTTC. Its translation is CASSASGTPRLGEYF.

There are a few counts of this clonotype. The chain couples TRBV5-1 to TRBJ1-2; D unclear. Deletions cut 2 bases from V and 6 bases from J, with 8 bases between. Germline CDR1 reads SGHRS; CDR2 reads YFSETQ. The CDR3 totals 12 residues. CDR3 DNA: TGCGCCAGCAGCTTCGGAGGGAATGGCTACACCTTC. This translates into CASSFGGNGYTF.

This clonotype was recorded many times. The V gene is TRBV10-3, the J gene TRBJ2-6; TRBD1 is a possible D gene (6 bases). CDR3 length: 13 amino acids. Trimming shortened V by 6 bases and J by 4 bases, and 7 bases separated the two germline ends. Per the germline V gene, CDR1 is ENHRY and CDR2 is SYGVKD. CDR3 nucleotide sequence: TGTGCCATCAGCCAGGGGGGGGCCAACGTCCTGACTTTC. Translation gives CAISQGGANVLTF.

The chain is built from TRBV9 and TRBJ2-7; D is possibly TRBD2 (6 bases). The CDR3 is made up of 17 amino acids. The germline CDR1 and CDR2 sequences are SGDLS and YYNGEE. Trimming pared 0 bases from V and 7 bases from J, leaving 23 bases between. DNA of the CDR3: TGTGCCAGCAGCGTAGCAGCGTGGGGGGAAACGATTGTGGAGCAGTACTTC. Its translation is CASSVAAWGETIVEQYF.

CDR3: CSARGSGGGDTQYF. CDR3 sequence (DNA): TGCAGTGCTAGAGGGTCCGGGGGCGGGGATACGCAGTATTTT. J is TRBJ2-3 and V is TRBV20-1, with D perhaps being TRBD1 or TRBD2 (6 bases each). The V end was cut by 1 base, the J end by 6 bases, with 14 bases between. Germline CDR1 reads DFQATT; CDR2 reads SNEGSKA (reference sequence). This CDR3 is 14 amino acids long.

This chain joins TRBV6-1 and TRBJ2-7; D is perhaps TRBD2 (7 bases). This CDR3 has 13 amino acids. Germline CDR1 is MNHNS and CDR2 is SASEGT. V lost 7 bases and J 3 bases, leaving 13 bases between the germline ends. CDR3 bases: TGTGCCAGCATAGGACTAGGGGGCTACGAGCAGTACTTC. Amino acid sequence: CASIGLGGYEQYF.

Comment on this clonotype: A single base separates this from a much larger clone, so it may be a read error. The CDR3 does not end in the conserved phenylalanine or tryptophan, so this is likely a read error. The chain links TRBV28 to TRBJ2-7, with 10 bases aligning to TRBD1. The germline V gene has CDR1 MDHEN and CDR2 SYDVKM. V lost 5 bases, J lost 2 bases, and 3 bases stayed unmatched. CDR3 length: 14 residues. CDR3 bases: TGTGCCAGCAGTACCGGACAGGGGGCCTACGAGCAGTACTCC. Translation gives CASSTGQGAYEQYS.